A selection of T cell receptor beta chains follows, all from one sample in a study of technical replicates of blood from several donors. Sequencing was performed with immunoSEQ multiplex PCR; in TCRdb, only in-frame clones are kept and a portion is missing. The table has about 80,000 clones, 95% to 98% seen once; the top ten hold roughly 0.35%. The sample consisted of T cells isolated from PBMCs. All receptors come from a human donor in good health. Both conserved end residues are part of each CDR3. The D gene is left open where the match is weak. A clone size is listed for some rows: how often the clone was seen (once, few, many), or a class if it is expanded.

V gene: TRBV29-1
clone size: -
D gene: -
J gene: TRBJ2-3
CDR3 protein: CSVDHGEADTQYF
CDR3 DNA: TGCAGCGTTGACCATGGCGAGGCAGATACGCAGTATTTT

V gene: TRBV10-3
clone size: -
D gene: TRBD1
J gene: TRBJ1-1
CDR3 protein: CAAGQGVGNTEAFF
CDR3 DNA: TGTGCCGCCGGACAGGGTGTAGGGAACACTGAAGCTTTCTTT

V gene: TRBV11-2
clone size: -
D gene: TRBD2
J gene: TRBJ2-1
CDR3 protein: CASSVRGAGVSRNEQFF
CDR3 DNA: TGTGCCAGCAGCGTCAGGGGAGCGGGAGTTAGTAGGAATGAGCAGTTCTTC

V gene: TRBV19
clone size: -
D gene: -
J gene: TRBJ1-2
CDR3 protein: CASSITGIDYGYTF
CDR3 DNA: TGTGCCAGTAGTATAACGGGGATAGACTATGGCTACACCTTC

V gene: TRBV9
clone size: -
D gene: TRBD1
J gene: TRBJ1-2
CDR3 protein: CASSAPGTGVGYTF
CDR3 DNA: TGTGCCAGCAGCGCACCCGGGACAGGGGTAGGCTACACCTTC

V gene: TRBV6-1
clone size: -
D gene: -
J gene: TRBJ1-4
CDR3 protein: CASVKQGANEKLFF
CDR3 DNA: TGTGCCAGCGTAAAACAGGGAGCTAATGAAAAACTGTTTTTT

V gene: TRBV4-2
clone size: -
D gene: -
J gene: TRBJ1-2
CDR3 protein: CASSLISADYGYTF
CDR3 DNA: TGTGCCAGCAGCCTGATTAGCGCGGACTATGGCTACACCTTC

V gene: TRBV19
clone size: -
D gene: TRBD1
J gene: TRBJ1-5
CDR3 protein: CASSRSSRDRGVFQPQHF
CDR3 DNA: TGTGCCAGTAGTAGATCGTCCCGGGACAGGGGAGTTTTTCAGCCCCAGCATTTT

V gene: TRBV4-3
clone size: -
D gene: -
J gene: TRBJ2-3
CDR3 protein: CASSKTRETDTQYF
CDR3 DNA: TGCGCCAGCAGCAAGACTAGGGAAACAGATACGCAGTATTTT

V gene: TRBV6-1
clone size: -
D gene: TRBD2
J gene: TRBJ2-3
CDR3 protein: CASSETSGSGTDTQYF
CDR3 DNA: TGTGCCAGCAGTGAAACTAGCGGGAGCGGCACAGATACGCAGTATTTT

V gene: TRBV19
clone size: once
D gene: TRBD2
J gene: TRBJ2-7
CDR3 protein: CASSIASLAGVYEQYF
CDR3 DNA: TGTGCCAGTAGTATAGCCTCCCTAGCGGGAGTTTACGAGCAGTACTTC

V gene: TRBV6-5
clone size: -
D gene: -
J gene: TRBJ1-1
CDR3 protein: CASSYGQGNTEAFF
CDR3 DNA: TGTGCCAGCAGTTACGGGCAGGGGAACACTGAAGCTTTCTTT

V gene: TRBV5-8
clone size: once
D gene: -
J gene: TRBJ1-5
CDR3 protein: CASSFRRVQPQHF
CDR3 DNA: TGTGCCAGCAGCTTTCGTCGGGTCCAGCCCCAGCATTTT

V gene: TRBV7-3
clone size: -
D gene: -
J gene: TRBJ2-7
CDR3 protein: CASSPQGGSYEQYF
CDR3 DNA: TGTGCCAGCAGCCCCCAAGGGGGTTCCTACGAGCAGTACTTC

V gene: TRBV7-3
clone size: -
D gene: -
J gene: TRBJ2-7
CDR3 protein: CASSLIASTSYEQYF
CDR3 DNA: TGTGCCAGCAGCTTAATCGCATCAACCAGCTACGAGCAGTACTTC

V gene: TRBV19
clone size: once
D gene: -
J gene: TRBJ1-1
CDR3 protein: CASSIGRFGTEAFF
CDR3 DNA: TGTGCCAGTAGTATAGGTCGATTCGGGACTGAAGCTTTCTTT

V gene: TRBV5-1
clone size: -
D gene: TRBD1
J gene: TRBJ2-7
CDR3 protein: CASSPKWDRAYEQYF
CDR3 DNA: TGCGCCAGCAGCCCGAAATGGGACAGGGCCTACGAGCAGTACTTC

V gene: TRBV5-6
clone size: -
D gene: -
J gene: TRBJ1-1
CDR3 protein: CASSLWLMNTEAFF
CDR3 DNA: TGTGCCAGCAGCTTGTGGCTCATGAACACTGAAGCTTTCTTT

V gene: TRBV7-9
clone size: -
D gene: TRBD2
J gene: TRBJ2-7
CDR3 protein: CASSLKSVGGGNSYEQYF
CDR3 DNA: TGTGCCAGCAGCTTAAAATCGGTCGGCGGGGGGAACTCCTACGAGCAGTACTTC